This TCR beta chain was observed in a study of shared clonotypes between healthy human individuals. Germline V CDR1 and CDR2: SQVTM, ANQGSEA. This CDR3 has 12 residues. V was pared by 4 bases and J by 2 bases, with 1 base of the junction left unmatched. Study conclusions and caveats: The study drew on few donors, limiting represented genetic and exposure-history diversity.

Profiling relied on immunoSEQ multiplex PCR, and the TCRdb table lists in-frame clones only, not all of them. The sample records roughly 2.2 million clones, just under 95% being singletons. This clone has just one count. What it recognizes is unknown. This receptor was identified in a man in his late teens or twenties in good health. Some clones in this sample may be carry-over from other donors' samples. The rearrangement uses TRBV29-1 and TRBJ1-2, with 7 bases matching TRBD1. The specimen was naive CD4+ T cells from PBMCs. Subset given: CD45RA+ positively selected. Here the CDR3 DNA reads TGCAGCGTTGCACAGGGGAACTATGGCTACACCTTC. Amino acids: CSVAQGNYGYTF. Full variable domain (remainder filled in from reference TRBV29-1 and TRBJ1-2): SAVISQKPSRDICQRGTSLTIQCQVDSQVTMMFWYRQQPGQSLTLIATANQGSEATYESGFVIDKFPISRPNLTFSTLTVSNMSPEDSSIYLCSVAQGNYGYTFGSGTRLTVV.